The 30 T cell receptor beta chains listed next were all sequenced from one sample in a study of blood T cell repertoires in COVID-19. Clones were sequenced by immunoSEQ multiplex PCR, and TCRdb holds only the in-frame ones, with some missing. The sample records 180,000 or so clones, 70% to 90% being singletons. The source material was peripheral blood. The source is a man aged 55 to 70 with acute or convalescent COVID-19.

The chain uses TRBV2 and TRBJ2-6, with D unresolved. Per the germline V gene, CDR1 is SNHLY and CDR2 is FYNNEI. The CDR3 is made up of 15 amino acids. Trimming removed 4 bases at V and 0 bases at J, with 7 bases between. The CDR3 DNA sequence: TGTGCCAGCAGTGCGGAGAGCTCTGGGGCCAACGTCCTGACTTTC. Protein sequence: CASSAESSGANVLTF.

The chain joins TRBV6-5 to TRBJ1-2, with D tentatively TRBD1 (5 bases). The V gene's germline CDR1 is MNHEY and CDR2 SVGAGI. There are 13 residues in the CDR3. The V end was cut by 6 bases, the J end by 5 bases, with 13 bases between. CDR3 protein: CASRGQGNYGYTF. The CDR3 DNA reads TGTGCCAGCAGGGGGCAGGGAAATTATGGCTACACCTTC.

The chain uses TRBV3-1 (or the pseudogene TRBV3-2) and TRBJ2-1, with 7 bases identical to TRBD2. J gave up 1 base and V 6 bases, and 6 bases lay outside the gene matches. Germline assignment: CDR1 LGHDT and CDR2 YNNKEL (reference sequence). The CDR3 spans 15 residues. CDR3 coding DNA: TGTGCCAGCAGTTTCGGACTAGGATCCTACAATGAGCAGTTCTTC. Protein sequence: CASSFGLGSYNEQFF.

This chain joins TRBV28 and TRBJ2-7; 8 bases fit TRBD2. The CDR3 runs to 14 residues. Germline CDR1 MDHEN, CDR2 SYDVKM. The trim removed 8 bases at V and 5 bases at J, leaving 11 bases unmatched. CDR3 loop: CASWSGSGVNEQYF. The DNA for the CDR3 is TGTGCCAGCTGGAGCGGGAGTGGAGTAAACGAGCAGTACTTC. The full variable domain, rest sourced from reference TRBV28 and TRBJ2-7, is DVKVTQSSRYLVKRTGEKVFLECVQDMDHENMFWYRQDPGLGLRLIYFSYDVKMKEKGDIPEGYSVSREKKERFSLILESASTNQTSMYLCASWSGSGVNEQYFGPGTRLTVT.

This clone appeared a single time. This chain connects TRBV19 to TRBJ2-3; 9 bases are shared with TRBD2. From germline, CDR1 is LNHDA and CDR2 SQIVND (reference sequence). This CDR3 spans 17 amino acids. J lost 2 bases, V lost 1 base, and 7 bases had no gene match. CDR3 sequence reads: CASSIGLAGSFTDTQYF. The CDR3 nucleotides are TGTGCCAGTAGTATAGGCCTAGCGGGGTCATTCACAGATACGCAGTATTTT. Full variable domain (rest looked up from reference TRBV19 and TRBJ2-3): DGGITQSPKYLFRKEGQNVTLSCEQNLNHDAMYWYRQDPGQGLRLIYYSQIVNDFQKGDIAEGYSVSREKKESFPLTVTSAQKNPTAFYLCASSIGLAGSFTDTQYFGPGTRLTVL.

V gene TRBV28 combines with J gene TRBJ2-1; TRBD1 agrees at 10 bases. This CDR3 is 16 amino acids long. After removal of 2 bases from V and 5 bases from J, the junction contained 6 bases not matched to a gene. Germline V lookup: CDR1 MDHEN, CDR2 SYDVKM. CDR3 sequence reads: CASSLVGGTGDNEQFF. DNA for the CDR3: TGTGCCAGCAGTTTAGTTGGTGGGACAGGGGACAATGAGCAGTTCTTC.

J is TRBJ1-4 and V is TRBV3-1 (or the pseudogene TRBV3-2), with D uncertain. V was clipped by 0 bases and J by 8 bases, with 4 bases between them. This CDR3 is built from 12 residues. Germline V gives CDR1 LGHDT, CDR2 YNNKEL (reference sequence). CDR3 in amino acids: CASSQDREKLFF. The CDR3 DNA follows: TGTGCCAGCAGCCAAGACAGGGAAAAACTGTTTTTT.

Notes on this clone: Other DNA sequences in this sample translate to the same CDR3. The CDR3 DNA is TGCGCCAGCAGCCCGGGGGGGAGCTCCTACGAGCAGTACTTC. This encodes CASSPGGSSYEQYF. The gene calls are TRBV5-1 and TRBJ2-7; 8 nucleotides line up with TRBD2. Germline V gives CDR1 SGHRS, CDR2 YFSETQ. This CDR3 is 14 amino acids long. V lost 4 bases and J lost 0; bases outside the gene matches: 3.

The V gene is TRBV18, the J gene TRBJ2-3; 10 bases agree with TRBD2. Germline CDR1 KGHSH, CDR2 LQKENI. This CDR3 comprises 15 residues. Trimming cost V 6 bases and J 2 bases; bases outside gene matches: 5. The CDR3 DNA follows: TGTGCCAGCTCCCCTAGCGGGGGAATCACAGATACGCAGTATTTT. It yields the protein CASSPSGGITDTQYF.

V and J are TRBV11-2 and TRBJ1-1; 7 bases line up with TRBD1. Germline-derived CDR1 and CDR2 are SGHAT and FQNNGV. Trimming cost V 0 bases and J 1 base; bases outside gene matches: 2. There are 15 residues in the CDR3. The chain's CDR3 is CASSLEDRWNTEAFF. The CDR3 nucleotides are TGTGCCAGCAGCTTAGAGGACAGGTGGAACACTGAAGCTTTCTTT.

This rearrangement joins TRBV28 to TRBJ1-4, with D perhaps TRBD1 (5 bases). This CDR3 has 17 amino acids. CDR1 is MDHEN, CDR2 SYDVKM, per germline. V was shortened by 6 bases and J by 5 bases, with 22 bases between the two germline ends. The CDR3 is CASSSSLLGRINEKLFF. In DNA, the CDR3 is TGTGCCAGCAGCTCTTCCCTTTTGGGGCGGATCAATGAAAAACTGTTTTTT.

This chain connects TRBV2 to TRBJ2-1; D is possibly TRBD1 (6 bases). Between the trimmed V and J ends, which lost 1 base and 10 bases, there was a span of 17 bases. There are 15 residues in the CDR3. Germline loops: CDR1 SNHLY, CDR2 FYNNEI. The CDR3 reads CASSEGGRGGYEQFF. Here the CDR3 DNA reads TGTGCCAGCAGTGAAGGAGGGCGAGGGGGATACGAGCAGTTCTTC.

In nucleotides, the CDR3 is TGTGCCAGTAGTATAGCGGGAAGGAGCACAGATACGCAGTATTTT. This sequence encodes CASSIAGRSTDTQYF. The chain carries TRBV19 and TRBJ2-3, with D perhaps matching TRBD2 (5 bases). V gave up 1 base and J gave up 0 bases, with 8 bases separating them. Germline lookup yields CDR1 LNHDA and CDR2 SQIVND (reference sequence). This CDR3 has 15 amino acids.

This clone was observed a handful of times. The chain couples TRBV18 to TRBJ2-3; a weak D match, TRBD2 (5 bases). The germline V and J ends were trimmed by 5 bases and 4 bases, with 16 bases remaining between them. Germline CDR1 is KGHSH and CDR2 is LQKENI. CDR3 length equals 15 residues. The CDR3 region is CASSFLMGVADTQYF. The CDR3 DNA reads TGTGCCAGCTCATTCCTTATGGGAGTAGCAGATACGCAGTATTTT.

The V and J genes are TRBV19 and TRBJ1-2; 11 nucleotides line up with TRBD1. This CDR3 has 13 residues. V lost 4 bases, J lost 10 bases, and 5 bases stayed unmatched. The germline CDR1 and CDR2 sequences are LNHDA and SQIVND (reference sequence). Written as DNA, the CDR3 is TGTGCCAGTAGTACGGACAGGGGGCGCGTCTACACCTTC. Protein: CASSTDRGRVYTF.

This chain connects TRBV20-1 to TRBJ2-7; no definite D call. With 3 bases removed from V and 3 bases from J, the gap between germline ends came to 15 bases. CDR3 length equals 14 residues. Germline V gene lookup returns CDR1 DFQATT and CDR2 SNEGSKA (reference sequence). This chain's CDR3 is CSASPWQSFYEQYF. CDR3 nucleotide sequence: TGCAGTGCTAGTCCGTGGCAGTCCTTCTACGAGCAGTACTTC.

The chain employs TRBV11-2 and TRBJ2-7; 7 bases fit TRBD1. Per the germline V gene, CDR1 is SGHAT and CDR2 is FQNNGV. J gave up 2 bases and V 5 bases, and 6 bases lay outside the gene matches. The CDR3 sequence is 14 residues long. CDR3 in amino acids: CASSPRDSTYEQYF. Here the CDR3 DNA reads TGTGCCAGCAGCCCGAGGGACAGCACCTACGAGCAGTACTTC.

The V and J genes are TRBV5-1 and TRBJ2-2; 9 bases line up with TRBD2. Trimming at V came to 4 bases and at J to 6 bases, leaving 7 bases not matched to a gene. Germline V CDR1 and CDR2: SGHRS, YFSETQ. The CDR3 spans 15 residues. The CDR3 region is CASSMNSGRSGELFF. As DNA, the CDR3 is TGCGCCAGCAGCATGAATAGCGGGAGATCCGGGGAGCTGTTTTTT.

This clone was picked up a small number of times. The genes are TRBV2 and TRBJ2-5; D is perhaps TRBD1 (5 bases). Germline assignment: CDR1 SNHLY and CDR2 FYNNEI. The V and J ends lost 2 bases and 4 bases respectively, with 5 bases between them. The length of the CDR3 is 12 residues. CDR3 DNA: TGTGCCAGCAGTGAACAGGGAGAGACCCAGTACTTC. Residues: CASSEQGETQYF.

CDR3 protein: CASSPGTGVEQYF. Here the CDR3 DNA reads TGTGCCAGCAGCCCCGGGACAGGGGTCGAGCAGTACTTC. The rearrangement links TRBV5-4 to TRBJ2-7, with 10 bases that match TRBD1. CDR3 size: 13 residues. Germline trimming cut 4 bases from V and 6 bases from J; bases unmatched to any gene: 4. CDR1 is SGHNT, CDR2 YYREEE, per germline (reference sequence).

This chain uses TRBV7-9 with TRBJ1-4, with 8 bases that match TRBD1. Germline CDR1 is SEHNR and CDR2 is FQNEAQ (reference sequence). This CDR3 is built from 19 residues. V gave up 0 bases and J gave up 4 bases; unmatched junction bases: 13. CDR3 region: CASSLAQPGTGGINEKLFF. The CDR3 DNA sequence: TGTGCCAGCAGCTTAGCCCAACCTGGGACAGGAGGTATTAATGAAAAACTGTTTTTT.

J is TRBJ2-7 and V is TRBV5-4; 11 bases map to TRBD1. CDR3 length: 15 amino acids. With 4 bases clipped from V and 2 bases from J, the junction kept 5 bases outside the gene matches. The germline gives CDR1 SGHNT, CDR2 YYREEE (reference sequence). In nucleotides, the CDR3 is TGTGCCAGCAGCCTCTCGGGACAGGGGGCCTACGAGCAGTACTTC. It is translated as CASSLSGQGAYEQYF.

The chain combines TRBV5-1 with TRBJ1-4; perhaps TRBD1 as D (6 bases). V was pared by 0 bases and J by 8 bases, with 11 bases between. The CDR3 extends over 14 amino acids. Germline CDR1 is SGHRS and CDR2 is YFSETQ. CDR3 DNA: TGCGCCAGCAGCTTGGTGACAGGTGGGGAAAAACTGTTTTTT. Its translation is CASSLVTGGEKLFF. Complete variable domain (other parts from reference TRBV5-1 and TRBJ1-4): KAGVTQTPRYLIKTRGQQVTLSCSPISGHRSVSWYQQTPGQGLQFLFEYFSETQRNKGNFPGRFSGRQFSNSRSEMNVSTLELGDSALYLCASSLVTGGEKLFFGSGTQLSVL.

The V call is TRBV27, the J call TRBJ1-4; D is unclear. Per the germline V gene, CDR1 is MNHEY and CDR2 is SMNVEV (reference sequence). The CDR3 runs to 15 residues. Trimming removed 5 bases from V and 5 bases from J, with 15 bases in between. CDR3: CASSPSEGRNEKLFF. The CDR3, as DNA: TGTGCCAGCAGTCCATCAGAGGGCCGCAATGAAAAACTGTTTTTT.

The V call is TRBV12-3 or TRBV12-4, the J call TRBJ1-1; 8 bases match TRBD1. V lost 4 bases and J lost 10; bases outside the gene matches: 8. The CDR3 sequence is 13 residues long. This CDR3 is CASSSGGGSGAFF. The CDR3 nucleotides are TGTGCCAGCAGTTCAGGGGGCGGGAGTGGAGCTTTCTTT.

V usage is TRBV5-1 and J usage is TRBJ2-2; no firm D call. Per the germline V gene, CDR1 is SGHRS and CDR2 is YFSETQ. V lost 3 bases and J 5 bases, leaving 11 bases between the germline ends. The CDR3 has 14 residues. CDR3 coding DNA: TGCGCCAGCAGCTCCCGTATAGTAACCGGGGAGCTGTTTTTT. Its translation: CASSSRIVTGELFF.

In DNA, the CDR3 is TGTGCCAGCACCCCACAGTGGCAGGCTCCGAGGGGGACTGAAGCTTTCTTT. Amino acids: CASTPQWQAPRGTEAFF. The V call is TRBV28, the J call TRBJ1-1, with a tentative D call TRBD1 (6 bases). This CDR3 has 17 amino acids. Germline CDR1 MDHEN, CDR2 SYDVKM. The V end was cut by 7 bases, the J end by 5 bases, with 26 bases between.

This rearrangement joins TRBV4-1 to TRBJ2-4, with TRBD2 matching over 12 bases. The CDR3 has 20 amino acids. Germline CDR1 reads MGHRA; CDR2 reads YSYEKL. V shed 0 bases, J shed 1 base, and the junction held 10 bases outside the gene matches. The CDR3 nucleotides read TGCGCCAGCAGCCAAGATAGGCTAGCGGGAGGGGTGGTGGCCAAAAACATTCAGTACTTC. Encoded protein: CASSQDRLAGGVVAKNIQYF.

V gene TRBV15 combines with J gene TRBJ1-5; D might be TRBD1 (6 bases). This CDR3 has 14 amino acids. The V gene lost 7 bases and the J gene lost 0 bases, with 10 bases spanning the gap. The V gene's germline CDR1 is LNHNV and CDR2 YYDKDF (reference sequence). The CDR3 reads CATTGHLSNQPQHF. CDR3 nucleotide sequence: TGTGCCACCACGGGACATCTTAGCAATCAGCCCCAGCATTTT.

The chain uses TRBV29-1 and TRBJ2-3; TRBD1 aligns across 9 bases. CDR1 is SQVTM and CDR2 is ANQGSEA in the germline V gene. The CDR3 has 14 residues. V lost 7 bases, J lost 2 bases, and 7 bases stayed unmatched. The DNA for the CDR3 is TGCAGCGCTGGGGACAGGGCCCTCACAGATACGCAGTATTTT. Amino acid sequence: CSAGDRALTDTQYF.